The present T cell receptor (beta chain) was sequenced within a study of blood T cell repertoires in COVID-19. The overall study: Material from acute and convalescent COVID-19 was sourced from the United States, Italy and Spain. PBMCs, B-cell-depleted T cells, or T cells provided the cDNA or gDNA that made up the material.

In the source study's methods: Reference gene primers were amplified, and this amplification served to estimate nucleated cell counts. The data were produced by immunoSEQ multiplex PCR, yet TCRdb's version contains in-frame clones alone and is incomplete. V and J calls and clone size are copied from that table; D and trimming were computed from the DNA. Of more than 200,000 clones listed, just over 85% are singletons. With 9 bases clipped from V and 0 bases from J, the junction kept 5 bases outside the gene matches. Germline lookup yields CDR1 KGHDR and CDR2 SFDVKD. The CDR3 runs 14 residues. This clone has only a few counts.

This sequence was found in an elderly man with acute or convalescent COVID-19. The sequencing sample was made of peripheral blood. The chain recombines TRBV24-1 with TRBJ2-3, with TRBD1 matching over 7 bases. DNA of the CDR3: TGTGCCACCGGGGACAGTCCGAGCACAGATACGCAGTATTTT. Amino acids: CATGDSPSTDTQYF.